The T cell receptor beta chain described here comes from a study of regulatory T cells. Study findings and constraints: Hydrophobic residues at CDR3 positions 6 and 7 were enriched in conventional CD4+ T cells of CD3G-deficient patients.

Concerning this clone itself: Its matching antigen is unknown.

Primers: 52 TRBV forward and 13 TRBJ reverse. The method was immunoSEQ multiplex PCR; TCRdb's version includes in-frame clones alone and lacks a portion of them. Of about 21,000 clones detected, roughly 90% appear once; the ten largest clones hold about 1.3%. V was shortened by 2 bases and J by 7 bases, with 12 bases between the two germline ends. CDR1 KGHSH and CDR2 LQKENI come from the germline V gene. The CDR3 spans 13 residues. The sample was conventional CD4+ T cells sorted from blood. The chain joins TRBV18 to TRBJ2-7, with D possibly matching TRBD2 (6 bases). This clonotype was sampled from a child aged 10 to 17 with CD3G deficiency. The DNA for the CDR3 is TGTGCCAGCTCACCAGGAGGGGTTGGGGAGCAGTACTTC. Encoded protein: CASSPGGVGEQYF.